Shown below are 11 T cell receptor beta chains from a single sample sequenced in a study of T cells in Graves' hyperthyroidism and ophthalmopathy. RNA transcripts served as the template for amplifying TCR beta CDR3 regions. HTBI primers were the set used in a first-round RT-PCR of the TCR CDR3. TCRdb ran MiXCR on the multiplex PCR reads and lists one entry per CDR3 protein. This table has hundreds of thousands of distinct CDR3 sequences, around 20% appearing once. Sequencing was carried out using blood. These receptors originate from a man aged 30-40 years with Graves' ophthalmopathy.

The chain carries TRBV19 and TRBJ2-7, with a weak D call TRBD2 (6 bases). The CDR3 consists of 14 residues. Germline V CDR1 and CDR2: LNHDA, SQIVND (reference sequence). V lost 3 bases to trimming and J lost 5 bases, with 14 bases between them. The CDR3 loop is CASSMAAGSNEQYF. The CDR3, as DNA: TGTGCCAGTAGTATGGCCGCGGGATCTAACGAGCAGTACTTC. Using reference TRBV19 and TRBJ2-7 for the parts outside the CDR3, the full variable domain is DGGITQSPKYLFRKEGQNVTLSCEQNLNHDAMYWYRQDPGQGLRLIYYSQIVNDFQKGDIAEGYSVSREKKESFPLTVTSAQKNPTAFYLCASSMAAGSNEQYFGPGTRLTVT.

This clonotype was seen ten or more times. CDR3 in DNA: TGTGCCAGCAGTTCGGTCCCAGATACGCAGTATTTT. Translation: CASSSVPDTQYF. V is TRBV28 and J is TRBJ2-3; D not certain. V was shortened by 4 bases and J by 4 bases, with 6 bases between the two germline ends. Germline V gene data show CDR1 as MDHEN and CDR2 as SYDVKM. This CDR3 is 12 amino acids long.

This clonotype was found many times. The rearrangement joins TRBV6-2 or TRBV6-3 to TRBJ2-1; 11 bases are a match to TRBD2. CDR3 length equals 18 residues. V lost 0 bases to trimming and J lost 6 bases; unmatched junction nucleotides: 10. In germline, CDR1 is MNHEY, CDR2 SVGEGT. CDR3 residues: CASSYSASGTSGRNEQFF. CDR3 coding DNA: TGTGCCAGCAGTTACTCGGCGTCCGGGACTAGCGGCCGCAATGAGCAGTTCTTC.

This clonotype was seen at least ten times. This chain uses TRBV30 with TRBJ1-4; D gene ambiguous. The CDR3 covers 13 residues. Germline CDR1 and CDR2: GTSNPN and SVGIG (reference sequence). V was clipped by 2 bases and J by 4 bases, with 8 bases between them. CDR3 amino acids: CAWSWGDNEKLFF. CDR3 nucleotide sequence: TGTGCCTGGAGTTGGGGAGATAATGAAAAACTGTTTTTT.

This clonotype has ten or more counts. The CDR3 DNA sequence: TGTGCCAGCACTAGCGGGAGGGGTAGAACCGGGGAGCTGTTTTTT. Protein product: CASTSGRGRTGELFF. This sequence joins TRBV2 and TRBJ2-2, with 12 nucleotides matching TRBD2. V shed 7 bases, J shed 5 bases, and the junction held 5 bases outside the gene matches. The germline V gene encodes CDR1 SNHLY and CDR2 FYNNEI. This CDR3 is built from 15 residues.

In regard to this clonotype: A much larger clone sits a single nucleotide away, making a read error possible. J is TRBJ2-3 and V is TRBV5-6; D possibly corresponds to TRBD1 (5 bases). Looked up from germline, CDR1 is SGHDT and CDR2 is YYEEEE. The CDR3 totals 13 residues. The ends were cut back, 6 bases at V and 4 bases at J, with 12 bases in the middle. CDR3 DNA sequence: TGTGCCAGCAAACGGTGGGGCGCAGATACGCAGTATTTT. Translation: CASKRWGADTQYF.

CDR3 loop: CASSLMVGSPTDTQYF. The CDR3 DNA reads as TGCGCCAGCAGCTTGATGGTGGGATCCCCCACAGATACGCAGTATTTT. V usage is TRBV5-1 and J usage is TRBJ2-3; no reliable D call. The CDR3 sequence is 16 residues long. The germline V and J ends were trimmed by 1 base and 2 bases, with 14 bases remaining between them. The germline V gene has CDR1 SGHRS and CDR2 YFSETQ.

V usage is TRBV6-6 and J usage is TRBJ2-1; the match to TRBD2 covers 7 bases. The CDR3 has 14 amino acids. Trimming cost V 0 bases and J 9 bases; bases outside gene matches: 5. The germline CDR1 and CDR2 sequences are MNHNY and SVGAGI (reference sequence). The CDR3 spells CASSYSGGSIEQFF. In DNA form, the CDR3 reads TGTGCCAGCAGTTACTCAGGCGGGAGTATTGAGCAGTTCTTC.

This clonotype appeared a few times. The chain uses TRBV5-5 and TRBJ2-7; TRBD1 matches 10 bases. Germline-derived CDR1 and CDR2 are SGHKS and YYEKEE (reference sequence). This CDR3 is built from 13 residues. V trimming: 9 bases; J trimming: 5 bases; junction bases outside the gene matches: 8. The CDR3 coding sequence is TGTGCCAACAGAGCCGGGACAGGGGACGAGCAGTACTTC. Translation: CANRAGTGDEQYF.

This CDR3 is CASSQGTGIGTEAFF. The CDR3 coding sequence is TGTGCCAGCAGCCAAGGGACAGGTATCGGCACTGAAGCTTTCTTT. The chain combines TRBV3-1 with TRBJ1-1; TRBD1 aligns across 7 bases. CDR1 is LGHDT and CDR2 is YNNKEL in the germline V gene (reference sequence). The CDR3 runs to 15 residues. With V trimmed by 1 base and J by 4 bases, 6 bases remained unmatched.

The chain uses TRBV29-1 and TRBJ2-7; D might be TRBD2 (5 bases). The V gene's germline CDR1 is SQVTM and CDR2 ANQGSEA. V was pared by 5 bases and J by 2 bases, with 19 bases between. The CDR3 sequence is 15 residues long. CDR3 sequence (DNA): TGCAGCGTTCGGGATTCGGGGTCTAGGACCTACGAGCAGTACTTC. Translation: CSVRDSGSRTYEQYF.